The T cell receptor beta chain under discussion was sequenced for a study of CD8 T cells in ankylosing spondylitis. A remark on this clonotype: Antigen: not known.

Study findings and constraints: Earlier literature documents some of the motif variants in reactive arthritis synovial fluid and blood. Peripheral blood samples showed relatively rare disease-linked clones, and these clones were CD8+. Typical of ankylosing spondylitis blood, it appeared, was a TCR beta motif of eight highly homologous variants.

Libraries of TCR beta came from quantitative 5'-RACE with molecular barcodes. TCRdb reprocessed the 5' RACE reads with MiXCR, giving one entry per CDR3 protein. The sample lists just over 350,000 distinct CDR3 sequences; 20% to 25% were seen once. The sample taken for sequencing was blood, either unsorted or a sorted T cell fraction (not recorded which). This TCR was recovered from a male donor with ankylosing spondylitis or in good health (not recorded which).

CDR3 sequence (DNA): TGTGCCAGCAGCTGGCCCCATGACAGGGTCAGGACTGGGGCCAACGTCCTGACTTTC. Its translation is CASSWPHDRVRTGANVLTF. The V gene is TRBV7-8, the J gene TRBJ2-6; 7 bases line up with TRBD1. The CDR3 spans 19 residues. Germline loops: CDR1 SGHVS, CDR2 FQNEAQ. Trimming at V came to 4 bases and at J to 2 bases, leaving 14 bases not matched to a gene.